The entry below describes one TCR beta chain. From germline, CDR1 is MNHNS and CDR2 SASEGT. Trimming took off 3 bases at V and 6 bases at J, with 9 bases between the two ends. The CDR3 extends over 13 amino acids. Treatment noted: around 19 received Ad26.COV2.S at low or high dose, single or two shots; roughly five received placebo; per-sample allocation not given. Sampling took place 63 days after the first vaccine or placebo injection. The sample belongs to a study of Ad26.COV2.S vaccination and SARS-CoV-2 variants. Method: immunoSEQ multiplex PCR; TCRdb's copy keeps in-frame clones and lacks some. The sample has 300,000 to 350,000 clones; around 89% are singletons.

The chain couples TRBV6-1 to TRBJ1-5; D is unresolved. Sequenced material: peripheral blood, taken in a trial of Ad26.COV2.S vaccine versus placebo. The TCR comes from a person between 18 and 65 years old who received the Ad26.COV2.S COVID-19 vaccine or a placebo. The CDR3 spells CASSEREGQPQHF. The CDR3 DNA follows: TGTGCCAGCAGTGAGAGGGAGGGTCAGCCCCAGCATTTT.